This TCR beta chain appears in the sequencing data of a study of blood T cell repertoires in COVID-19. Methods used by the authors: Reference gene primer amplification yielded estimated nucleated cell counts. Generated by immunoSEQ multiplex PCR, the TCRdb table keeps only in-frame clones and is missing some. D and trimming were read from the DNA, whereas the V and J calls and clone size are those reported in that table. The top ten clones hold over 4% of a sample with roughly 150,000 clones, 87% of them seen once. The receptor comes from a woman between 35 and 50 years old who had been exposed to COVID-19. The material sequenced was PBMCs or T cells enriched from blood (not recorded which).

CDR3: CASSLMPGTGGGTEAFF. For the CDR3, the DNA is TGTGCCAGCAGCTTAATGCCCGGGACAGGGGGGGGCACTGAAGCTTTCTTT. The gene calls are TRBV7-2 and TRBJ1-1; 11 bases align to TRBD1. J gave up 4 bases and V 2 bases, and 9 bases lay outside the gene matches. The germline CDR1 and CDR2 sequences are SGHTA and FQGNSA. The CDR3 is 17 amino acids. Drawing the rest from reference TRBV7-2 and TRBJ1-1, the complete variable domain is GAGVSQSPSNKVTEKGKDVELRCDPISGHTALYWYRQSLGQGLEFLIYFQGNSAPDKSGLPSDRFSAERTGGSVSTLTIQRTQQEDSAVYLCASSLMPGTGGGTEAFFGQGTRLTVV.